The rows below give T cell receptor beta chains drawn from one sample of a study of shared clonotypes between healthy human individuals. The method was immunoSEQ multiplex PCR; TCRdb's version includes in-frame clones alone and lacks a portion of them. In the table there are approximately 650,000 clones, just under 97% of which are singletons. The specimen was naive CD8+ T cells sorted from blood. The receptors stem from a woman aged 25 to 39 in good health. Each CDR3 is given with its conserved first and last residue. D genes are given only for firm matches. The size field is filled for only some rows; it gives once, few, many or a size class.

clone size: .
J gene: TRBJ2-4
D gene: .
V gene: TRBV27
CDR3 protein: CASSQTGAKNIQYF
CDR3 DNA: TGTGCCAGCAGCCAAACAGGGGCCAAAAACATTCAGTACTTC

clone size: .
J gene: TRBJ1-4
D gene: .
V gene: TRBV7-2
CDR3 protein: CASSPNPPGRGSSREKLFF
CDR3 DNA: TGTGCCAGCAGCCCGAACCCCCCGGGACGGGGATCCTCGAGGGAAAAACTGTTTTTT

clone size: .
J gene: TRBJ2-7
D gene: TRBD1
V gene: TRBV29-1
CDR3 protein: CSVVFAGQAYEQYF
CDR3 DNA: TGCAGCGTTGTATTCGCGGGACAGGCCTACGAGCAGTACTTC

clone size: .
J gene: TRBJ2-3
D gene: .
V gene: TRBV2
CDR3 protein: CASSERDAGSTQYF
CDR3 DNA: TGTGCCAGCAGTGAAAGGGACGCGGGGAGTACGCAGTATTTT

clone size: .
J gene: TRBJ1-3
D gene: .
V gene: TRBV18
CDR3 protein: CASSPPGRQDSGNTIYF
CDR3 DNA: TGTGCCAGCTCACCCCCGGGGCGACAGGACTCTGGAAACACCATATATTTT

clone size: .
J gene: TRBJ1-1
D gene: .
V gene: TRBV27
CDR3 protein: CASSPGGGNTEAFF
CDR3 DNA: TGTGCCAGCTCCCCCGGGGGGGGGAACACTGAAGCTTTCTTT

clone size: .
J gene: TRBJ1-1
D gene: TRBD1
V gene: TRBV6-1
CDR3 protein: CASSGGHPYRGTEAFF
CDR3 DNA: TGTGCCAGCAGTGGGGGACACCCCTACAGGGGCACTGAAGCTTTCTTT

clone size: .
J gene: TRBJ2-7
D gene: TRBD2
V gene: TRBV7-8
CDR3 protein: CASSSGLAGVSYEQYF
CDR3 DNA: TGTGCCAGCAGCTCCGGACTAGCGGGAGTTTCGTACGAGCAGTACTTC

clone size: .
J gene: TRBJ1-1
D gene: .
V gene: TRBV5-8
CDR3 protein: CASSLGKTANTEAFF
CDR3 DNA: TGTGCCAGCAGCTTAGGTAAGACGGCTAACACTGAAGCTTTCTTT

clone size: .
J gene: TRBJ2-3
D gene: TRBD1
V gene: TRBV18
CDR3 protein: CASSPTGDSDTQYF
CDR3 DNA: TGTGCCAGCTCACCGACAGGGGATTCGGATACGCAGTATTTT

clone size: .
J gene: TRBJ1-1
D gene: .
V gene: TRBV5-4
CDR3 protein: CASSLGGANTEAFF
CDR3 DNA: TGTGCCAGCAGCTTGGGAGGGGCAAACACTGAAGCTTTCTTT

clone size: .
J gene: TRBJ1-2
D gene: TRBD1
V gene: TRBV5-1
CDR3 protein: CASSSTDRAPGYTF
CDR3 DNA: TGCGCCAGCAGCTCGACAGACAGGGCTCCTGGCTACACCTTC

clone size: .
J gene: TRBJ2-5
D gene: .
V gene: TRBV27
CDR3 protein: CASSPWAGSQETQYF
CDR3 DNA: TGTGCCAGCAGCCCCTGGGCGGGGAGCCAAGAGACCCAGTACTTC

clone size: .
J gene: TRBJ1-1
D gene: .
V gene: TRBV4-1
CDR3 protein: CASSQVTGRAIEAFF
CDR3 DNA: TGCGCCAGCAGCCAAGTTACCGGTCGCGCGATTGAAGCTTTCTTT

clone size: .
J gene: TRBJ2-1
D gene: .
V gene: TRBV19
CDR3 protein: CASSTDIYNEQFF
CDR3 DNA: TGTGCCAGTAGTACAGACATCTACAATGAGCAGTTCTTC

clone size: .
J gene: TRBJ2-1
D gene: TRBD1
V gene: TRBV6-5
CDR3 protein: CASSLDREIYNEQFF
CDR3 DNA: TGTGCCAGCAGTCTTGACAGGGAGATCTACAATGAGCAGTTCTTC

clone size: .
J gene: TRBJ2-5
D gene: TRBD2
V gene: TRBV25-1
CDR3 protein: CASSDSGRANETQYF
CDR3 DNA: TGTGCCAGCAGTGATAGCGGGAGGGCCAATGAGACCCAGTACTTC

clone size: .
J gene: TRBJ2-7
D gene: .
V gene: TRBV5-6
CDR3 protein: CASSLEGTYEQYF
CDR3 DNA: TGTGCCAGCAGCTTGGAAGGTACCTACGAGCAGTACTTC

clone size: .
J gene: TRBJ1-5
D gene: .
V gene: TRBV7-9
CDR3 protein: CASSSGDQPQHF
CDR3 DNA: TGTGCCAGCAGCTCGGGGGATCAGCCCCAGCATTTT

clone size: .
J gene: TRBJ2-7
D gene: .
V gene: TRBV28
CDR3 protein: CASSPDHEQYF
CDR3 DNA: TGTGCCAGCAGCCCCGACCACGAGCAGTACTTC

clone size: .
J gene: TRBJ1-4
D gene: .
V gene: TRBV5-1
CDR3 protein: CASSSGISNEKLFF
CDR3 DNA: TGCGCCAGCAGCTCCGGGATTTCTAATGAAAAACTGTTTTTT

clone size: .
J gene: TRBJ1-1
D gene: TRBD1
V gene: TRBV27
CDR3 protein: CASTRDSRNTEAFF
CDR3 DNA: TGTGCCAGCACCCGGGACAGCCGGAACACTGAAGCTTTCTTT

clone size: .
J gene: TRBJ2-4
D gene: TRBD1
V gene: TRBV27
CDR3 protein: CASSLTGALNIQYF
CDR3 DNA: TGTGCCAGCAGTTTAACAGGGGCGCTTAACATTCAGTACTTC

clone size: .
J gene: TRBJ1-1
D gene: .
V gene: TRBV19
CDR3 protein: CASTLGFLTEAFF
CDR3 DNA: TGTGCCAGTACCTTAGGGTTTCTAACTGAAGCTTTCTTT

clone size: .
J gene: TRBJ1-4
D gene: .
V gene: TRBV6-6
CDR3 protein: CASSYSPAAGREKLFF
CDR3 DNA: TGTGCCAGCAGTTACTCCCCGGCGGCAGGGAGGGAAAAACTGTTTTTT

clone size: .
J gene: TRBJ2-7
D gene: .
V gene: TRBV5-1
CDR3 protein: CASSDSYEQYF
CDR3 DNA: TGCGCCAGCAGCGACAGTTACGAGCAGTACTTC

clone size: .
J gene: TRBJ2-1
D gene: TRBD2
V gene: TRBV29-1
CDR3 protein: CSVEDGRAEWAYEQFF
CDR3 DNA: TGCAGCGTTGAAGACGGGAGGGCAGAATGGGCCTATGAGCAGTTCTTC

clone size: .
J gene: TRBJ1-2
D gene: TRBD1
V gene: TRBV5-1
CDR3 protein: CASSLLSGQGGGYGYTF
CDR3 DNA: TGCGCCAGCAGCTTGTTATCCGGACAGGGGGGAGGGTATGGCTACACCTTC

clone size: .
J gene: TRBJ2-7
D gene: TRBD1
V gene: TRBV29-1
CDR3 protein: CSVGQGRSYEQYF
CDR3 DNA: TGCAGCGTCGGACAGGGACGTTCCTACGAGCAGTACTTC

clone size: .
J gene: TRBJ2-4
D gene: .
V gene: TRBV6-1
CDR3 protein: CASSEPIQYF
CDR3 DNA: TGTGCCAGCAGTGAGCCAATTCAGTACTTC

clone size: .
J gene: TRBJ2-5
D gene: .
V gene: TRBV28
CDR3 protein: CASSWGLQETQYF
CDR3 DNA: TGTGCCAGCAGTTGGGGACTCCAAGAGACCCAGTACTTC

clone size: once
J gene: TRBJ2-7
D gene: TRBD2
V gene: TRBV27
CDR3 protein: CASSFGLAGGRSYEQYF
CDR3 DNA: TGTGCCAGCAGTTTTGGACTAGCGGGAGGTCGATCCTACGAGCAGTACTTC

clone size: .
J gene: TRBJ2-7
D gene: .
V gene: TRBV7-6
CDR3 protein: CASSLAAGYEQYF
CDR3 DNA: TGTGCCAGCAGCTTAGCGGCGGGGTACGAGCAGTACTTC

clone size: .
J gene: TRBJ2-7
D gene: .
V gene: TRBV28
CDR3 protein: CASSLSPWRLSSYEQYF
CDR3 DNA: TGTGCCAGCAGTTTATCTCCTTGGCGGCTAAGCTCCTACGAGCAGTACTTC

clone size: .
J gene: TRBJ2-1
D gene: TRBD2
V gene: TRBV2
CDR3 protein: CASSGLAQNEQFF
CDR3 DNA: TGTGCCAGCAGCGGACTAGCGCAGAATGAGCAGTTCTTC

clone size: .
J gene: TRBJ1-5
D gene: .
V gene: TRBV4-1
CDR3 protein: CASSHTQGRGPYSNQPQHF
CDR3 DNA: TGCGCCAGCAGCCACACACAGGGCCGGGGACCTTATAGCAATCAGCCCCAGCATTTT

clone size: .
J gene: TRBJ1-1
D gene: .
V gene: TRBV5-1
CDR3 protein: CASSSGGTNTEAFF
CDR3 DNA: TGCGCCAGCAGCTCGGGAGGGACTAACACTGAAGCTTTCTTT

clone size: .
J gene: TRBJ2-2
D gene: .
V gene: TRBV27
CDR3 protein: CASSFVGRTGELFF
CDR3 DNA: TGTGCCAGCAGTTTTGTTGGACGAACCGGGGAGCTGTTTTTT

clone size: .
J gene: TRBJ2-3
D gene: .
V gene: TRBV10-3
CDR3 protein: CAISDKNGITDTQYF
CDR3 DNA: TGTGCCATCAGTGATAAGAACGGGATCACAGATACGCAGTATTTT

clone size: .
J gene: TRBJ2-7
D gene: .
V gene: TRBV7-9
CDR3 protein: CASSLGARGGNEQYF
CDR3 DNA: TGTGCCAGCAGCTTAGGGGCCAGGGGTGGGAACGAGCAGTACTTC

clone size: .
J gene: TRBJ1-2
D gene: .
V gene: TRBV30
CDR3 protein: CAGQTGGANYGYTF
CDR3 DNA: TGTGCCGGCCAGACAGGAGGAGCTAACTATGGCTACACCTTC